Shown below are 29 T cell receptor beta chains from a single sample sequenced in a study of shared clonotypes between healthy human individuals (dated by TCRdb to 2020 to 2022). The method behind the library was the immunoSEQ multiplex PCR assay. Not all clones reach the TCRdb copy of this immuneACCESS table, which keeps in-frame sequences only. Checked studies attribute under half of the gap to unresolved V genes and leave the rest unexplained. Present in this sample are approximately 2.1 million clones, 80% to 95% of which were seen just once. The top ten constitute 0.3% to 0.4% of the sample. The source material was naive CD4+ T cells from PBMCs. The cell subset or site label, read with the paper, signifies: CD45RA+ positively selected. These receptors were collected from a man younger than 35 in good health. Some clones in this sample may be carry-over from other donors' samples.

This chain joins TRBV28 and TRBJ2-7, with 8 bases identical to TRBD1. Germline loops: CDR1 MDHEN, CDR2 SYDVKM. The CDR3 is 14 residues long. The V segment lost 5 bases and the J segment 5 bases; nucleotides outside the gene matches: 8. CDR3 residues: CASSPQQGVDEQYF. In nucleotides, the CDR3 is TGTGCCAGCAGTCCACAACAGGGGGTGGACGAGCAGTACTTC.

The chain recombines TRBV28 with TRBJ1-5; D not resolved. Germline values: CDR1 MDHEN, CDR2 SYDVKM. The CDR3 has 15 amino acids. The V and J ends lost 6 bases and 2 bases respectively, with 14 bases between them. CDR3 nucleotide sequence: TGTGCCAGCAGACACGAAGGGATGGGCAATCAGCCCCAGCATTTT. Residues: CASRHEGMGNQPQHF.

The genes are TRBV5-4 and TRBJ2-7, with D uncertain. The germline gives CDR1 SGHNT, CDR2 YYREEE (reference sequence). The V end was cut by 4 bases, the J end by 5 bases, with 19 bases between. This CDR3 contains 15 residues. DNA of the CDR3: TGTGCCAGCAGCCCCACGGTGGTAGCTCGCGACGAGCAGTACTTC. Protein sequence: CASSPTVVARDEQYF.

The chain combines TRBV9 with TRBJ1-2, with D hard to call. V was shortened by 4 bases and J by 4 bases, with 11 bases between the two germline ends. The CDR3 runs 13 residues. Germline lookup yields CDR1 SGDLS and CDR2 YYNGEE. CDR3 in amino acids: CASSSRASYGYTF. The CDR3 coding sequence is TGTGCCAGCAGCTCGAGGGCCTCCTATGGCTACACCTTC.

The chain has TRBV4-2 and TRBJ2-5, with 13 bases fitting TRBD2. V dropped 5 bases and J dropped 5; count of bases not matched to a gene: 11. From germline, CDR1 is LGHNA and CDR2 YNFKEQ. The CDR3 is made up of 17 amino acids. This chain's CDR3 is CASSAPGLAGRSETQYF. For the CDR3, the DNA is TGTGCCAGCAGCGCCCCGGGACTAGCGGGACGATCGGAGACCCAGTACTTC.

This clone occurred once. The chain couples TRBV9 to TRBJ2-1; 9 positions match TRBD1. The CDR3 extends over 16 amino acids. Germline V gene lookup returns CDR1 SGDLS and CDR2 YYNGEE. Unmatched junction bases numbered 9, after V lost 2 bases and J lost 6 bases. As DNA, the CDR3 is TGTGCCAGCAGCGTCGTTGGGACAGGGTCCGGCAATGAGCAGTTCTTC. Translation gives CASSVVGTGSGNEQFF.

This chain uses TRBV11-2 with TRBJ2-7; TRBD2 might be the D (6 bases). Trimming took 2 bases from V and 12 from J, leaving 17 bases between them. Germline V lookup: CDR1 SGHAT, CDR2 FQNNGV. The CDR3 is made up of 13 amino acids. CDR3 amino acids: CASSLLEGEARYF. DNA for the CDR3: TGTGCCAGCAGCTTATTGGAGGGCGAGGCAAGGTACTTC.

The chain recombines TRBV6-4 with TRBJ2-2; 7 nucleotides align to TRBD2. Losses at the gene ends were 0 bases for V and 5 bases for J; bases not matched to a gene: 9. CDR1 is MRHNA and CDR2 is SNTAGT in the germline V gene. This CDR3 region has 17 residues. The chain's CDR3 is CASSDSKREWGTGELFF. The CDR3 nucleotides are TGTGCCAGCAGTGACTCGAAGCGGGAATGGGGAACCGGGGAGCTGTTTTTT.

V gene TRBV2 combines with J gene TRBJ2-1, with 14 bases matching TRBD2. The V gene's germline CDR1 is SNHLY and CDR2 FYNNEI. The V segment lost 6 bases and the J segment 4 bases; nucleotides outside the gene matches: 5. The CDR3 runs 16 residues. The CDR3 DNA reads TGTGCCAGCAGGACGGGGACTAGCGGGAGATACAATGAGCAGTTCTTC. Translated: CASRTGTSGRYNEQFF.

V gene TRBV6-1 combines with J gene TRBJ2-7, with 7 bases lining up with TRBD2. The CDR3 loop spans 15 amino acids. The trim removed 7 bases at V and 4 bases at J, leaving 13 bases unmatched. CDR1 and CDR2 (germline): MNHNS, SASEGT. The CDR3 DNA sequence: TGTGCCAGCACAGTCGGGCTAGCGGAAATGTACGAGCAGTACTTC. Translating gives CASTVGLAEMYEQYF.

The genes are TRBV6-1 and TRBJ1-3, with TRBD1 matching 7 bases. This CDR3 region has 14 residues. After removal of 6 bases from V and 7 bases from J, the junction contained 9 bases not matched to a gene. Germline V gene sequence: CDR1 MNHNS, CDR2 SASEGT. CDR3 sequence reads: CASRNRQGTNTIYF. In DNA form, the CDR3 reads TGTGCCAGCAGGAACCGACAGGGAACGAACACCATATATTTT.

The V and J genes are TRBV6-5 and TRBJ2-1; D is tentatively TRBD1 or TRBD2 (6 bases each). This CDR3 is 14 amino acids long. With 6 bases removed from V and 10 bases from J, the gap between germline ends came to 19 bases. Germline V CDR1 and CDR2: MNHEY, SVGAGI. The CDR3 DNA reads TGTGCCAGCAGACGGGGGACACCATGGGGCGAGCAGTTCTTC. Its translation is CASRRGTPWGEQFF.

The gene calls are TRBV5-5 and TRBJ1-2, with D perhaps matching TRBD1 (5 bases). The CDR3 is 13 residues long. The V gene's germline CDR1 is SGHKS and CDR2 YYEKEE (reference sequence). V was pared by 0 bases and J by 8 bases, with 11 bases between. CDR3 DNA sequence: TGTGCCAGCAGCTTGGCAGGGTTTGTGGGCTACACCTTC. Its protein is CASSLAGFVGYTF.

The CDR3 loop is CASSLDSWHSGNTIYF. The DNA for the CDR3 is TGCGCCAGCAGCTTAGACAGCTGGCATTCTGGAAACACCATATATTTT. The rearrangement uses TRBV5-1 and TRBJ1-3; tentative D call: TRBD1 (5 bases). Germline loops: CDR1 SGHRS, CDR2 YFSETQ. This CDR3 spans 16 amino acids. Trimming shortened V by 2 bases and J by 1 base, and 13 bases separated the two germline ends.

The V gene is TRBV5-5, the J gene TRBJ1-2; TRBD1 might be the D (6 bases). The CDR3 length is 15 residues. From germline, CDR1 is SGHKS and CDR2 YYEKEE (reference sequence). Between the trimmed V and J ends, which lost 4 bases and 8 bases, there was a span of 21 bases. The chain's CDR3 is CASSLLRQEGQGYTF. The CDR3 DNA follows: TGTGCCAGCAGCCTACTACGACAGGAGGGCCAAGGCTACACCTTC. Drawing the rest from reference TRBV5-5 and TRBJ1-2, the complete variable domain is DAGVTQSPTHLIKTRGQQVTLRCSPISGHKSVSWYQQVLGQGPQFIFQYYEKEERGRGNFPDRFSARQFPNYSSELNVNALLLGDSALYLCASSLLRQEGQGYTFGSGTRLTVV.

The chain has TRBV2 and TRBJ2-1; possibly TRBD2 for D (5 bases). Trimming shortened V by 5 bases and J by 8 bases, and 22 bases separated the two germline ends. The germline gives CDR1 SNHLY, CDR2 FYNNEI. The CDR3 spans 16 residues. DNA for the CDR3: TGTGCCAGCAGTTTGGGGAGCGGACCCTCTGTGGATGAGCAGTTCTTC. It encodes CASSLGSGPSVDEQFF.

V is TRBV5-1 and J is TRBJ2-1; D is undetermined. Germline V gene sequence: CDR1 SGHRS, CDR2 YFSETQ. This CDR3 is built from 14 residues. The V end was cut by 9 bases, the J end by 2 bases, with 15 bases between. As DNA, the CDR3 is TGCGCCACTCGGTGGCAGCCACCCTACAATGAGCAGTTCTTC. Its protein product is CATRWQPPYNEQFF.

The J gene is TRBJ2-7, the V gene TRBV6-6, with 9 bases lining up with TRBD1. With 2 bases clipped from V and 7 bases from J, the junction kept 6 bases outside the gene matches. The CDR3 loop spans 14 amino acids. Germline V gives CDR1 MNHNY, CDR2 SVGAGI (reference sequence). The CDR3 is CASSYQGQGKEQYF. DNA for the CDR3: TGTGCCAGCAGTTACCAGGGACAGGGCAAGGAGCAGTACTTC.

The rearrangement joins TRBV5-1 to TRBJ2-7; TRBD1 is a possible D gene (6 bases). The CDR3 totals 16 residues. In germline, CDR1 is SGHRS, CDR2 YFSETQ. The V end lost 1 base, the J end lost 1 base, and 15 bases lay between the germline ends. The CDR3 DNA reads TGCGCCAGCAGCTTGCTTGACCGGGACAATTCCTACGAGCAGTACTTC. It encodes CASSLLDRDNSYEQYF.

V gene TRBV10-3 combines with J gene TRBJ1-5; tentatively, D is TRBD1 (5 bases). CDR1 ENHRY and CDR2 SYGVKD come from the germline V gene. V was shortened by 4 bases and J by 11 bases, with 15 bases between the two germline ends. This CDR3 comprises 13 residues. The CDR3: CAISGRDFGAQHF. The CDR3 coding sequence is TGTGCCATCAGTGGCAGGGACTTTGGTGCCCAGCATTTT.

The chain joins TRBV28 to TRBJ1-3; perhaps TRBD1 as D (6 bases). Germline V gene sequence: CDR1 MDHEN, CDR2 SYDVKM. The CDR3 spans 15 residues. V gave up 7 bases and J gave up 0 bases, with 13 bases separating them. The CDR3 loop is CASTPGDNSGNTIYF. CDR3 sequence (DNA): TGTGCCAGCACCCCTGGGGACAACTCTGGAAACACCATATATTTT.

This rearrangement joins TRBV4-1 to TRBJ2-7, with 7 bases that match TRBD1. This CDR3 is built from 16 residues. Germline V gene data show CDR1 as MGHRA and CDR2 as YSYEKL. The V gene end was trimmed by 0 bases and the J gene end by 3 bases; junction bases not matched to a gene: 8. As DNA, the CDR3 is TGCGCCAGCAGCCAAGACCCCCGGTACAGGGGCTACGAGCAGTACTTC. Protein: CASSQDPRYRGYEQYF.

The rearrangement uses TRBV5-1 and TRBJ2-3; maybe TRBD2 (5 bases). Trimming stripped 4 bases from V and 2 bases from J, with 11 bases between. The germline CDR1 and CDR2 sequences are SGHRS and YFSETQ. The CDR3 contains 14 residues. The CDR3 sequence: CASSVGISTDTQYF. The CDR3 DNA reads TGCGCCAGCAGCGTCGGGATTTCCACAGATACGCAGTATTTT.

This chain connects TRBV19 to TRBJ1-2; a possible D gene is TRBD1 (5 bases). Trimming pared 7 bases from V and 7 bases from J, leaving 16 bases between. Germline lookup yields CDR1 LNHDA and CDR2 SQIVND (reference sequence). This CDR3 contains 13 residues. CDR3 in DNA: TGTGCCAGTACCTTAGACAGACTTGGTGGCTACACCTTC. It encodes CASTLDRLGGYTF.

The chain uses TRBV4-3 and TRBJ1-5, with D possibly matching TRBD1 (5 bases). Trimming pared 4 bases from V and 7 bases from J, leaving 11 bases between. Germline CDR1 is LGHNA and CDR2 is YSLEER. There are 13 residues in the CDR3. The CDR3 loop reads CASSLGGGQPQHF. The CDR3 nucleotides are TGCGCCAGCAGCCTTGGGGGAGGGCAGCCCCAGCATTTT.

The chain joins TRBV18 to TRBJ1-2, with no clear D. With 6 bases removed from V and 4 bases from J, the gap between germline ends came to 12 bases. Germline V CDR1 and CDR2: KGHSH, LQKENI. The CDR3 extends over 13 amino acids. The CDR3 DNA is TGTGCCAGCTCCATGGATCTTACCTATGGCTACACCTTC. Protein product: CASSMDLTYGYTF.

The chain employs TRBV6-5 and TRBJ2-4; 8 bases agree with TRBD2. CDR3 size: 14 residues. Per the germline V gene, CDR1 is MNHEY and CDR2 is SVGAGI. With 6 bases clipped from V and 3 bases from J, the junction kept 4 bases outside the gene matches. This CDR3 reads CASSRSGGKNIQYF. CDR3 DNA sequence: TGTGCCAGCAGCCGAAGCGGGGGCAAAAACATTCAGTACTTC.

This clone was observed a single time. The chain is built from TRBV11-3 and TRBJ2-1; the match to TRBD1 covers 7 bases. CDR3 length: 18 amino acids. J was trimmed by 0 bases and V by 1 base; bases with no gene match: 9. CDR1 is SGHNT and CDR2 is YENEEA in the germline V gene. Here the CDR3 DNA reads TGTGCCAGCAGCTTAGCGACAGGGCCCCTGAGCTCCTACAATGAGCAGTTCTTC. This sequence encodes CASSLATGPLSSYNEQFF.

The V call is TRBV28, the J call TRBJ1-5; a weak D match, TRBD1 (5 bases). Trimming took off 4 bases at V and 8 bases at J, with 15 bases between the two ends. The CDR3 covers 14 residues. The V gene's germline CDR1 is MDHEN and CDR2 SYDVKM. The CDR3 bases are TGTGCCAGCAGTTCCCCCGGGGCGGTGAAGCCCCAGCATTTT. Its protein product is CASSSPGAVKPQHF.